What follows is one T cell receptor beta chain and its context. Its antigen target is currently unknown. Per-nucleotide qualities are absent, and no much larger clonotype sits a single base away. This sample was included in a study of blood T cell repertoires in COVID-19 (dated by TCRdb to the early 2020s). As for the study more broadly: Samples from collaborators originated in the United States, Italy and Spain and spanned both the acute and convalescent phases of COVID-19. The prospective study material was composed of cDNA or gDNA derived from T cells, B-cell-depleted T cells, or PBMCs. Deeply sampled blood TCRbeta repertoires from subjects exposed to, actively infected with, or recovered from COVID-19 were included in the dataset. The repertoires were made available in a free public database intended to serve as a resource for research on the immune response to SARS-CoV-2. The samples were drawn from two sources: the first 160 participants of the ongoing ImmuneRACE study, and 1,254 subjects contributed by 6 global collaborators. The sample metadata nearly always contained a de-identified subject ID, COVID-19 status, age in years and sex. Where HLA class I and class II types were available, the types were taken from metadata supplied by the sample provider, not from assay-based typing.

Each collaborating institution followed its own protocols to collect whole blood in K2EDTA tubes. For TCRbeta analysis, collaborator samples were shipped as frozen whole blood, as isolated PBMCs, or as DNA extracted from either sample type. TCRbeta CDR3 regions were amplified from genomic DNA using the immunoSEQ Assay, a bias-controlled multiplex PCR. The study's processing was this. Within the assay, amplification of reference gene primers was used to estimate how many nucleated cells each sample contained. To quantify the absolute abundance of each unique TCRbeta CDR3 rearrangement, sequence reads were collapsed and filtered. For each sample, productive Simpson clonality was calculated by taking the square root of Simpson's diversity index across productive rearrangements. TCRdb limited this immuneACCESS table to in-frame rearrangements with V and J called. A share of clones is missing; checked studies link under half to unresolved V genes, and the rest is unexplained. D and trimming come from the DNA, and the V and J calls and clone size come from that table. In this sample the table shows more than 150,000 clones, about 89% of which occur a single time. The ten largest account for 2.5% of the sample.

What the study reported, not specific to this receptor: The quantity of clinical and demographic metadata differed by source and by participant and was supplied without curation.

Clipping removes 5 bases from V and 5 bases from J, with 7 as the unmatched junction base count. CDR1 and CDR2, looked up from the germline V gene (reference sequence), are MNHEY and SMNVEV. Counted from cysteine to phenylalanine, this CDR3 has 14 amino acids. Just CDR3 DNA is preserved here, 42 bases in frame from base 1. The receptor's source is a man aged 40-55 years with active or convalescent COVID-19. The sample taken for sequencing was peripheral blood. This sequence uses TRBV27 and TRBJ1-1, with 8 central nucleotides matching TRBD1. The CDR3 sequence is CASSPRTGWTEAFF. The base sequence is TGTGCCAGCAGTCCTCGGACAGGGTGGACTGAAGCTTTCTTT.